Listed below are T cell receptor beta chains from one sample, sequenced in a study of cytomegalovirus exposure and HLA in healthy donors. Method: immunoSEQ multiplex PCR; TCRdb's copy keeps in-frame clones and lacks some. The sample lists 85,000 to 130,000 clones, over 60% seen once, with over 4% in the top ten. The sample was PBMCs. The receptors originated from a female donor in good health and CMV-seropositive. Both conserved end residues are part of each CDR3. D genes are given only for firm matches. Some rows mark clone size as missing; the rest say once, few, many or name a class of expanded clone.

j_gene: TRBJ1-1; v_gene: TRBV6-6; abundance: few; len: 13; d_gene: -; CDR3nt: TGTGCCAGCACCTACCAGGTGGGCACTGAAGCTTTCTTT; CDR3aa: CASTYQVGTEAFF
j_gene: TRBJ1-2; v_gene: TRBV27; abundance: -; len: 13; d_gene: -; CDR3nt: TGTGCCAGCAGTTTAGGGCAGCACTATGGCTACACCTTC; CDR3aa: CASSLGQHYGYTF
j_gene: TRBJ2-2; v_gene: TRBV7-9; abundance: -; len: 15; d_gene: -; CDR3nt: TGTTCCAGCAGCCCCGGGACTTTGAACACCGGGGAGCTGTTTTTT; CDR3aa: CSSSPGTLNTGELFF
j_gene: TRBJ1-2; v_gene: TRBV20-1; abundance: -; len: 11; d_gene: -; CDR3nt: TGCAGTGCTAGATCAGGGATGGGCTACACCTTC; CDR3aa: CSARSGMGYTF
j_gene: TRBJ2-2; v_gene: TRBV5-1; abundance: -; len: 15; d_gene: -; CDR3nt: TGCGCCAGCTCGAGCTTCCGCGCAACCACCGGGGAGCTGTTTTTT; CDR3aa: CASSSFRATTGELFF
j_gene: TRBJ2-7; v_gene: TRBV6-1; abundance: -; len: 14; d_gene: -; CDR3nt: TGTGCCAGCAGTGAACGGGGGTCCTCCTACGAGCAGTACTTC; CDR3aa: CASSERGSSYEQYF
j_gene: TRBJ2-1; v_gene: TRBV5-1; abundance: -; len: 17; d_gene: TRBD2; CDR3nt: TGCGCCAGCAGCAGCCCTCCGGGACTAGCGGCCTACAATGAGCAGTTCTTC; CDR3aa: CASSSPPGLAAYNEQFF
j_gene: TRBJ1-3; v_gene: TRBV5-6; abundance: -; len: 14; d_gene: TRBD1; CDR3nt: TGTGCCAGCAGCTCCGGGACAGGGAGAAACACCATATATTTT; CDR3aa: CASSSGTGRNTIYF
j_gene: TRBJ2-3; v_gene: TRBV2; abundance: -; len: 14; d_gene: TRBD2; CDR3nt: TGTGCCAGCAGCCGGACTAGTTCACCAGATACGCAGTATTTT; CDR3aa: CASSRTSSPDTQYF
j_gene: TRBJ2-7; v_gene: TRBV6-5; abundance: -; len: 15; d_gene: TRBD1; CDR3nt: TGTGCCAGCGCACCCGCCGGGACAGGAGTCTACGAGCAGTACTTC; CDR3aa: CASAPAGTGVYEQYF
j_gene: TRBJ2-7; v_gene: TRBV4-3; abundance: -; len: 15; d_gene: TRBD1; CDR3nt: TGCGCCAGCAGCCAAGGGTCAGGGGGTTCCTACGAGCAGTACTTC; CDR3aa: CASSQGSGGSYEQYF
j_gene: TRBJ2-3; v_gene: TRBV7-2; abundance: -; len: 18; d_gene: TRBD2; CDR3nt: TGTGCCAGCAGCTATTCCGGGACTAGCGGAGGGCGGGGAGATACGCAGTATTTT; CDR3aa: CASSYSGTSGGRGDTQYF
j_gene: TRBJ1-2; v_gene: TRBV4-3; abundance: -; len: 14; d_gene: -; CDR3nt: TGCGCCAGCAGCCAAGATAACAGGGCAACCCCGACCACCTTC; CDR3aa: CASSQDNRATPTTF
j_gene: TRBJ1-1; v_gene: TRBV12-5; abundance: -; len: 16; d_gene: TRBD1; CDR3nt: TGTGCTAGTGGTTTGTCCACGGGACAGGGCCCCACTGAAGCTTTCTTT; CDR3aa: CASGLSTGQGPTEAFF
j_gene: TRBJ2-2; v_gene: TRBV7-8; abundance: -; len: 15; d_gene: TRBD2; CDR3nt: TGTGCCAGCAGCTTGACTAGCGGGGAGACCGGGGAGCTGTTTTTT; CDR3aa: CASSLTSGETGELFF
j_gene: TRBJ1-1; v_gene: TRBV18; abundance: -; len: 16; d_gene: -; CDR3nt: TGTGCCAGCACCTCCCCTGGGGGGGCCGGGAACACTGAAGCTTTCTTT; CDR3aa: CASTSPGGAGNTEAFF
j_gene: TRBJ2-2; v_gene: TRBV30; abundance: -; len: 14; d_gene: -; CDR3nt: TGTGCCTGGAGTCCGGTTGGTGGGAGCGGGGAGCTGTTTTTT; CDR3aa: CAWSPVGGSGELFF
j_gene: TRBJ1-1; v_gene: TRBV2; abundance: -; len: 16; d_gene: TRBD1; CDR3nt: TGTGCCAGCAAAGCTAGGACAGGTGGGACGAACACTGAAGCTTTCTTT; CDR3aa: CASKARTGGTNTEAFF
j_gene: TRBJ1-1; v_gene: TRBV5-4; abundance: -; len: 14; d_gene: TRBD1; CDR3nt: TGTGCCAGCAGCACCGAGACAGGGCACACTGAAGCTTTCTTT; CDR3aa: CASSTETGHTEAFF
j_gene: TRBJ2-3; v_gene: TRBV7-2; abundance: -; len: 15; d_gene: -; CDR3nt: TGTGCCAGCAGCTCCAGGCCCACCAGGCAAGATACGCAGTATTTT; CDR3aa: CASSSRPTRQDTQYF
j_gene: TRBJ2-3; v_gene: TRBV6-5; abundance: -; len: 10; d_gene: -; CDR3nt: TGTCGGGGGGCCACAGATACGCAGTATTTT; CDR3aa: CRGATDTQYF
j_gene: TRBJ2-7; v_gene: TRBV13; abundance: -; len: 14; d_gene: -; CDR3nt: TGTGCCAGCAGCCCCCCAGCAGGGGTCTACGAGCAGTACTTC; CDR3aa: CASSPPAGVYEQYF
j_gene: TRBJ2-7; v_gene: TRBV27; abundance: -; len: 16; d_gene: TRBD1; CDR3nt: TGTGCCAGCAGGAGGACTGGGGGGACAGGGTGGTACGAGCAGTACTTC; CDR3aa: CASRRTGGTGWYEQYF
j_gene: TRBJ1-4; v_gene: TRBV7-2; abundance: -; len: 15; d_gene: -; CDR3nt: TGTGCCAGCAGCTTAGCCCCAGGGCTTAATGAAAAACTGTTTTTT; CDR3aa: CASSLAPGLNEKLFF